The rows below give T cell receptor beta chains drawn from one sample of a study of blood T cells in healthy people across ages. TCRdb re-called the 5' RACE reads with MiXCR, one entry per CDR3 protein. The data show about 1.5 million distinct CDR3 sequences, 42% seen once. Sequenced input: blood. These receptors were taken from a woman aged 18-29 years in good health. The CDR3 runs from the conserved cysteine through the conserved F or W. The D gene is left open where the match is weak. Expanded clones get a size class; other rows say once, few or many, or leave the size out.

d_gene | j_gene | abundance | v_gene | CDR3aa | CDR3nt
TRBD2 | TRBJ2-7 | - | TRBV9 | CASSVVAGGYNEQYF | TGTGCCAGCAGCGTAGTTGCGGGGGGCTACAATGAGCAGTACTTC
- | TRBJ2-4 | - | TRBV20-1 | CSAWRWNIQYF | TGCAGTGCCTGGAGATGGAACATTCAGTACTTC
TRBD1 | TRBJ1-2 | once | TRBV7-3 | CASSLGQALGGYTF | TGTGCCAGCAGCCTCGGACAGGCCCTTGGGGGCTACACCTTC
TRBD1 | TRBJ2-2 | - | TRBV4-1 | CASSLTGAPGELFF | TGCGCCAGCAGCCTGACAGGGGCCCCCGGGGAGCTGTTTTTT
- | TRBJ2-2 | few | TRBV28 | CASSLFRAKGLNTGELFF | TGTGCCAGCAGTTTATTCCGGGCTAAGGGTTTAAACACCGGGGAGCTGTTTTTT
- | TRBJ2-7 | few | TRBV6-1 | CASRGGDSNYEQYF | TGTGCCAGCAGGGGTGGGGACTCGAACTACGAGCAGTACTTC
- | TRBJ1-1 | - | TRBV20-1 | CSARAGVSAFF | TGCAGTGCGCGAGCAGGGGTGTCGGCTTTCTTT
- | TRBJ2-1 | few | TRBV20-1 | CSARLLSSYNEQFF | TGCAGTGCTAGGCTCTTAAGCTCCTACAATGAGCAGTTCTTC
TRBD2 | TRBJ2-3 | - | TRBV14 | CASSQDSAGADTQYF | TGTGCCAGCAGCCAAGATAGTGCGGGAGCAGATACGCAGTATTTT
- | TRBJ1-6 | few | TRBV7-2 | CASSPGANSPLHF | TGTGCCAGCAGCCCGGGGGCAAATTCACCCCTCCACTTT
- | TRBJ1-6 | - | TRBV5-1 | CASRSGVESPLHF | TGCGCCAGCAGGTCAGGGGTTGAGTCACCCCTCCACTTT
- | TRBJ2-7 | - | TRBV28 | CASSPPSAGIPYEQYF | TGTGCCAGCAGCCCGCCCTCCGCGGGGATTCCCTACGAGCAGTACTTC
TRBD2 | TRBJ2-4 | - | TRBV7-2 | CASSRYGVAGVYDIQYF | TGTGCCAGCAGCCGGTATGGGGTAGCGGGGGTTTATGACATTCAGTACTTC
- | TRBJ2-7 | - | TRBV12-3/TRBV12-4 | CASSLFGGLEQYF | TGTGCCAGCAGTTTATTCGGGGGACTCGAGCAGTACTTC
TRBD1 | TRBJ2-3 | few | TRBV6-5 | CASSTGVRDTQYF | TGTGCCAGCAGTACAGGGGTGAGAGATACGCAGTATTTT
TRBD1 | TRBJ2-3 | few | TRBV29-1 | CSVGTGGTDTQYF | TGCAGCGTTGGGACAGGTGGGACAGATACGCAGTATTTT
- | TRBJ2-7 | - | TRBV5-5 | CASLRLDPYEQYF | TGTGCCAGCCTCCGGCTAGATCCCTACGAGCAGTACTTC
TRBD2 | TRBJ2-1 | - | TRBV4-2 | CASSQDLNQALDSGNNEQFF | TGTGCCAGCAGCCAAGATTTAAATCAGGCTCTGGATAGCGGGAACAATGAGCAGTTCTTC
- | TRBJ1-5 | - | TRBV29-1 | CSVEDSSRRGLNQPQHF | TGCAGCGTTGAAGATTCAAGTAGGCGGGGACTAAATCAGCCCCAGCATTTT
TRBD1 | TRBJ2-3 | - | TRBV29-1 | CSVQEGTGGARTQYF | TGCAGCGTCCAGGAAGGGACAGGGGGCGCGAGGACGCAGTATTTT
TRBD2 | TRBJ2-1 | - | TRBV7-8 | CASSPPGGSLNEQFF | TGTGCCAGCAGCCCCCCCGGCGGGAGCTTAAATGAGCAGTTCTTC
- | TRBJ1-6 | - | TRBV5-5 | CASSLFDQGLINNSPLHF | TGTGCCAGCAGCTTGTTTGATCAGGGGTTGATTAATAATTCACCCCTCCACTTT
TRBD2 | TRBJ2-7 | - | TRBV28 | CASSFGEGTSRYEQYF | TGTGCCAGCAGTTTCGGGGAGGGGACTAGCAGGTACGAGCAGTACTTC
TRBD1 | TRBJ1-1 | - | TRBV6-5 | CASSYSTGGLGTEAFF | TGTGCCAGCAGTTACTCGACAGGGGGGCTGGGCACTGAAGCTTTCTTT
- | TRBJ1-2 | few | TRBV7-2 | CASSLREHYGYTF | TGTGCCAGCAGCTTGAGGGAGCACTATGGCTACACCTTC
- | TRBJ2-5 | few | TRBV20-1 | CSARASGTKETQYF | TGCAGTGCTAGAGCTTCCGGGACAAAGGAGACCCAGTACTTC
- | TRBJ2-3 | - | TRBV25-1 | CASSEYGTDTQYF | TGTGCCAGCAGTGAATATGGGACAGATACGCAGTATTTT
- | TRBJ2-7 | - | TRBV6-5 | CASRGQRRHYEQYF | TGTGCCAGCCGGGGGCAGAGACGGCACTACGAGCAGTACTTC
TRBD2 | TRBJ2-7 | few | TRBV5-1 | CASSLGTSAGEQYF | TGCGCCAGCAGCTTAGGGACTAGCGCTGGCGAGCAGTACTTC
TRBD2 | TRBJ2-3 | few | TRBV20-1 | CSARVAGAPTDTQYF | TGCAGTGCTAGAGTAGCGGGGGCTCCCACAGATACGCAGTATTTT
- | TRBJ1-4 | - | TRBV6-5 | CASTERLNEKLFF | TGTGCCAGCACGGAGCGCCTGAATGAAAAACTGTTTTTT
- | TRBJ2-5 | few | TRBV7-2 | CASSSDTLGEQYF | TGTGCCAGCAGCTCCGACACCTTGGGTGAGCAGTACTTC
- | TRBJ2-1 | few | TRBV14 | CASSPWEGVANEQFF | TGTGCCAGCAGCCCTTGGGAGGGGGTTGCTAATGAGCAGTTCTTC
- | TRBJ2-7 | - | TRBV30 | CAWRGIGPSSYEQYF | TGTGCCTGGAGGGGGATAGGACCTAGCTCCTACGAGCAGTACTTC
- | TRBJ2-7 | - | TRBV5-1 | CASSLESFSYEQYF | TGCGCCAGCAGCTTGGAATCATTCTCCTACGAGCAGTACTTC
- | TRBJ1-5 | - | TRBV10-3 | CAISEGDLYQPQHF | TGTGCCATCAGTGAGGGTGACCTCTATCAGCCCCAGCATTTT
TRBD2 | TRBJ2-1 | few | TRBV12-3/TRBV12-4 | CASSPGTSRPNEQFF | TGTGCCAGCAGCCCAGGGACTAGTCGACCCAATGAGCAGTTCTTC
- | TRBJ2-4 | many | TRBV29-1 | CSVEEGREDIQYF | TGCAGCGTTGAAGAGGGCAGGGAGGACATTCAGTACTTC
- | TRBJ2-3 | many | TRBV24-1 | CATSSGTPLDTQYF | TGTGCCACCAGTTCCGGGACTCCACTGGATACGCAGTATTTT
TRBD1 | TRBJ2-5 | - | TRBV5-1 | CASSAGTGDYNEQYF | TGCGCCAGCAGCGCCGGGACAGGGGACTACAATGAGCAGTACTTC
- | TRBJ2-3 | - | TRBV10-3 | CAIRARSTDTQYF | TGTGCCATCAGGGCCAGGAGCACAGATACGCAGTATTTT
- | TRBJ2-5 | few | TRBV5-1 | CASSLFGRGETQYF | TGCGCCAGCAGCTTGTTTGGGCGCGGAGAGACCCAGTACTTC
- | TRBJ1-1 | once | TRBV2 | CASSTPTPRQGAFF | TGTGCCAGCAGTACACCTACACCTCGTCAAGGAGCTTTCTTT
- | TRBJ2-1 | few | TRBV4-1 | CASSQARLVYNEQFF | TGCGCCAGCAGCCAGGCAAGACTAGTTTACAATGAGCAGTTCTTC
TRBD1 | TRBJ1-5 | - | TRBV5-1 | CASSPGTGVMGSNQPQHF | TGCGCCAGCAGCCCGGGGACAGGGGTTATGGGTAGCAATCAGCCCCAGCATTTT
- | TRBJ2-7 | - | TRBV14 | CASSQEPRSCEQYF | TGTGCCAGCAGCCAAGAGCCTAGATCATGCGAGCAGTACTTC